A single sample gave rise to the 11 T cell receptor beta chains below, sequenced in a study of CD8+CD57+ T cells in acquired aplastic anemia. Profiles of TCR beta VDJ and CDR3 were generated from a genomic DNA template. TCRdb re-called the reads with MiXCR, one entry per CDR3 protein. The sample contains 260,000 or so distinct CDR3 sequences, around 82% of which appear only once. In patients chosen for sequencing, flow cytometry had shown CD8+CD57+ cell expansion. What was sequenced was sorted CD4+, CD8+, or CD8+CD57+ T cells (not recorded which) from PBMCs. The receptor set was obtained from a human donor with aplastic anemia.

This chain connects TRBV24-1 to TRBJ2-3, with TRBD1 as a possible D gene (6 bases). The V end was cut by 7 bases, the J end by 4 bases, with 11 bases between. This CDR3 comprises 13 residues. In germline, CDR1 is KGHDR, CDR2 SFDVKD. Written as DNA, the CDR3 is TGTGCCACCAGCCCGTCAGGGGCAGATACGCAGTATTTT. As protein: CATSPSGADTQYF.

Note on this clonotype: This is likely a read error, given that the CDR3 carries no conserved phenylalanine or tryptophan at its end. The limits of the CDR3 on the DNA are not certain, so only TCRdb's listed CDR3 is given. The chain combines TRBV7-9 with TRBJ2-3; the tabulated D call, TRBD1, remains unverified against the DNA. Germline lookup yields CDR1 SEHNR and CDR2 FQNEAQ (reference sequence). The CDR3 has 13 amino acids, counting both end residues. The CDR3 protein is CASSYAGSYGANV.

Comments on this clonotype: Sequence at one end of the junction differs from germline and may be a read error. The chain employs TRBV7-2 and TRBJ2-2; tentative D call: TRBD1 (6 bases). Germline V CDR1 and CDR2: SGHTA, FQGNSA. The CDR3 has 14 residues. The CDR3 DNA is TGTGCCAGCAGCTCCCACAGGGAAATCGGCGAGCAGTACTTT. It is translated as CASSSHREIGEQYF.

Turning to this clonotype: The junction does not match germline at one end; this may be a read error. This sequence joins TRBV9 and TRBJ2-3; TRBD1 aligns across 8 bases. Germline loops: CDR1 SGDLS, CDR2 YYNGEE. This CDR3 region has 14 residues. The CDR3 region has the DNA TGTGCCAGCAGCGACCGGACAGGGAACACTACGGAGCATTTT. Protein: CASSDRTGNTTEHF. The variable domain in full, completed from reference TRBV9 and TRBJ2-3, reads DSGVTQTPKHLITATGQRVTLRCSPRSGDLSVYWYQQSLDQGLQFLIQYYNGEERAKGNILERFSAQQFPDLHSELNLSSLELGDSALYFCASSDRTGNTTEHFGPGTRLTVL.

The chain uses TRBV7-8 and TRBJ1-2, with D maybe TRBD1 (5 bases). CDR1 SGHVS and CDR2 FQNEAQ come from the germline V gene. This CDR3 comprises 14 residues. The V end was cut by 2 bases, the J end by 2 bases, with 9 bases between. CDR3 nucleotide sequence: TGTGCCAGCAGCTTATTGGGGGACAACTATGGCTACACCTTC. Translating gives CASSLLGDNYGYTF.

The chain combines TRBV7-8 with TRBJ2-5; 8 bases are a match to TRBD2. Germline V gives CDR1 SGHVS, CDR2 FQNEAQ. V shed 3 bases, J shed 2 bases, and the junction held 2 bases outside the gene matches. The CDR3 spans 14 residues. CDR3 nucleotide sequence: TGTGCCAGCAGCTTGCAGCGGGGGCAAGAGACCCAGTACTTC. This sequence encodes CASSLQRGQETQYF.

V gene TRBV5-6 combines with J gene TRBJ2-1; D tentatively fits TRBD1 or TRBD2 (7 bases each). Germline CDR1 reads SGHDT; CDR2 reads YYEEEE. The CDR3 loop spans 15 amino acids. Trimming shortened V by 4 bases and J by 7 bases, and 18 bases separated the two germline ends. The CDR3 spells CASSTVDQGGNEQFF. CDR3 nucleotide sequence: TGTGCCAGCAGCACCGTTGACCAGGGGGGGAATGAGCAGTTCTTC. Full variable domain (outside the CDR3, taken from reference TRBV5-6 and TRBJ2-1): DAGVTQSPTHLIKTRGQQVTLRCSPKSGHDTVSWYQQALGQGPQFIFQYYEEEERQRGNFPDRFSGHQFPNYSSELNVNALLLGDSALYLCASSTVDQGGNEQFFGPGTRLTVL.

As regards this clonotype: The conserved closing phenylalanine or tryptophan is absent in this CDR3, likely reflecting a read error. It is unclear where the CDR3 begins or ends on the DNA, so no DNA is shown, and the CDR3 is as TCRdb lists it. The CDR3 loop reads CASSFVGVDHPG. This chain uses TRBV7-2 with TRBJ2-2; the D call TRBD1 from the table was never checked on the DNA. Germline assignment: CDR1 SGHTA and CDR2 FQGNSA. The CDR3 has 12 residues if both end residues are counted.

In DNA, the CDR3 is TGTGCCAGCAGCTTTCATTCAGATACGACGTATTTT. The encoded protein is CASSFHSDTTYF. The chain employs TRBV7-8 and TRBJ2-3; no definite D call. Germline V gene data show CDR1 as SGHVS and CDR2 as FQNEAQ. The CDR3 contains 12 residues. Trimming removed 3 bases from V and 14 bases from J, with 15 bases in between.

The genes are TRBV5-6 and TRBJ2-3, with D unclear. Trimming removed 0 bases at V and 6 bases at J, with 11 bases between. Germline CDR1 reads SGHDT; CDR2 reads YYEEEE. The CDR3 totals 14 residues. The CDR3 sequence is CASSLVVSPDTQYF. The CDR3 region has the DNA TGTGCCAGCAGCTTGGTTGTGTCTCCCGATACGCAGTATTTT.

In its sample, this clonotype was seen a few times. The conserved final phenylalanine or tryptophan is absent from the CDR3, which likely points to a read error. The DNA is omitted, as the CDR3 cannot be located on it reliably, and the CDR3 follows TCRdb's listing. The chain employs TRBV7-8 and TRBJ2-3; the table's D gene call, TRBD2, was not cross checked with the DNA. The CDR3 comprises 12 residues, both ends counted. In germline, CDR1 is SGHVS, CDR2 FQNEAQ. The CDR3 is CASSLAGGTDTH.